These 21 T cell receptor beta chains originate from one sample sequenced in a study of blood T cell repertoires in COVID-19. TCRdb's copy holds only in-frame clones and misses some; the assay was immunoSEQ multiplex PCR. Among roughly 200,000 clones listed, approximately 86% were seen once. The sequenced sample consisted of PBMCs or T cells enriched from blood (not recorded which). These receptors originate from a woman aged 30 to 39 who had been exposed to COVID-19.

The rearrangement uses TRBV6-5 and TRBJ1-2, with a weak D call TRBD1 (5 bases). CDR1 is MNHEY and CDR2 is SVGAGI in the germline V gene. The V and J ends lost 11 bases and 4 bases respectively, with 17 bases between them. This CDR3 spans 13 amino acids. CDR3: CASTGGGGYGYTF. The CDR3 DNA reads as TGTGCCTCCACGGGGGGGGGTGGCTATGGCTACACCTTC.

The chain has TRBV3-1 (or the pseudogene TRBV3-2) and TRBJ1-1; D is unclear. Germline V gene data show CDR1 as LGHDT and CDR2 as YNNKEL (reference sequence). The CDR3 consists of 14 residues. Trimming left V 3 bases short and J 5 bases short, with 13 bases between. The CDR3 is CASSHSGRQTEAFF. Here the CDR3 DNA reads TGTGCCAGCAGCCACAGCGGGCGTCAAACTGAAGCTTTCTTT.

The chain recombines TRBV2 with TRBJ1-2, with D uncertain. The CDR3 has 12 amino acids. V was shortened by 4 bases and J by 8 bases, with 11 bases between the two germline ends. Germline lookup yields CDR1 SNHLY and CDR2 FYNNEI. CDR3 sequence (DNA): TGTGCCAGCAGTGGTTTGGCAGAAGGCTACACCTTC. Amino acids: CASSGLAEGYTF.

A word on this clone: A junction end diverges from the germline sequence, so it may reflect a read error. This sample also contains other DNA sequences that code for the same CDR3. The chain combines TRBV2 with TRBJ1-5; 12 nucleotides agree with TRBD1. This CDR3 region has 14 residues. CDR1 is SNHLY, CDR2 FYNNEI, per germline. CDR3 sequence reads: CASRGTGGNQPQHF. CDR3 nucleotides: TGTGCCAGCAGGGGGACAGGGGGCAACCAGCCCCAGCATTTT.

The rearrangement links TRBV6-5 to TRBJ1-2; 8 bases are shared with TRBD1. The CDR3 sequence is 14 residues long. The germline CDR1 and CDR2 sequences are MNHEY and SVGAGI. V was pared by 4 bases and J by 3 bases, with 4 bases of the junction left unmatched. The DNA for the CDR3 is TGTGCCAGCAGTTTCTCACAGGGGGACTATGGCTACACCTTC. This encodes CASSFSQGDYGYTF.

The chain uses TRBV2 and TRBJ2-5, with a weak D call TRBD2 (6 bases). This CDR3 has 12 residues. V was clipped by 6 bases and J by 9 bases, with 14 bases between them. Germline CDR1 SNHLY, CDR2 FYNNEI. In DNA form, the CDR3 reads TGTGCCAGCAGACGGATAGCGGACTCCCAGTACTTC. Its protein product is CASRRIADSQYF.

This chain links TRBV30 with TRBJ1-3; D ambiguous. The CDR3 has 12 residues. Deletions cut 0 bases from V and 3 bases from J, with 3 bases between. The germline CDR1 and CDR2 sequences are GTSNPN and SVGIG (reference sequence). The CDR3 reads CAWSVLGNTIYF. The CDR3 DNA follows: TGTGCCTGGAGTGTACTTGGAAACACCATATATTTT. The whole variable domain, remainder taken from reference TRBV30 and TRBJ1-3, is SQTIHQWPATLVQPVGSPLSLECTVEGTSNPNLYWYRQAAGRGLQLLFYSVGIGQISSEVPQNLSASRPQDRQFILSSKKLLLSDSGFYLCAWSVLGNTIYFGEGSWLTVV.

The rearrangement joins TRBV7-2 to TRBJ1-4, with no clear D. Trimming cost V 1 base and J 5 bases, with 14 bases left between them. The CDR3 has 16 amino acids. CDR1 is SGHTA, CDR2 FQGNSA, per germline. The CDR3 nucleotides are TGTGCCAGCAGCTTAGGGGCAGCCCGGAGGAATGAAAAACTGTTTTTT. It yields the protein CASSLGAARRNEKLFF.

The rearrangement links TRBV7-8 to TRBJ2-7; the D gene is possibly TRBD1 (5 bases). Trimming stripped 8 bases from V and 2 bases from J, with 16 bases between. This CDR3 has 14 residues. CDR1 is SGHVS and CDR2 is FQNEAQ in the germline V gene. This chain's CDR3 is CASGVQQGPYEQYF. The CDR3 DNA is TGTGCCAGCGGGGTACAGCAGGGCCCCTACGAGCAGTACTTC.

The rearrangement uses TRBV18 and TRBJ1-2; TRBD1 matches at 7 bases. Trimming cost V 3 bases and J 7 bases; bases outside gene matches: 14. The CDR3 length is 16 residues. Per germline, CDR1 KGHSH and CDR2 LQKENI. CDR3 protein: CASSPPKVGGASGYTF. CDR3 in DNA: TGTGCCAGCTCACCTCCCAAAGTAGGGGGCGCGTCTGGCTACACCTTC.

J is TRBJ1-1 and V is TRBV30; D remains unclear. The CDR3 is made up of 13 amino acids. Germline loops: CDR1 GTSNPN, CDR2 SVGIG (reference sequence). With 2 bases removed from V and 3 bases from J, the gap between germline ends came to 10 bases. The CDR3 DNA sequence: TGTGCCTGGAGTACCCAGGTAGACACTGAAGCTTTCTTT. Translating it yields CAWSTQVDTEAFF.

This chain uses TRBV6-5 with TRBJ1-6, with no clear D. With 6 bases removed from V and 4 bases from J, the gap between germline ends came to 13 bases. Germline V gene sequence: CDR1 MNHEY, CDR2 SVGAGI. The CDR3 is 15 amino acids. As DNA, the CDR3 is TGTGCCAGCAGAATATTACAGAGATATAATTCACCCCTCCACTTT. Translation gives CASRILQRYNSPLHF.

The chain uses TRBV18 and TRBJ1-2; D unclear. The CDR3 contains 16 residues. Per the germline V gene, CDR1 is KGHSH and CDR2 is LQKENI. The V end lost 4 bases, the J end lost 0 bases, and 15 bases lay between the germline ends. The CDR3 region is CASSLPLWSPNYGYTF. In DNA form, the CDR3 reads TGTGCCAGCTCACTCCCCCTCTGGAGTCCTAACTATGGCTACACCTTC.

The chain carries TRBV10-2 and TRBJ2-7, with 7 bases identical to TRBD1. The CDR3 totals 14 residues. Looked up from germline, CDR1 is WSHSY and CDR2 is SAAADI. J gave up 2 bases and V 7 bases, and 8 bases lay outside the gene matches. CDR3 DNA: TGCGCCAGCAAGGAGACAGGGTTCGCCTACGAGCAGTACTTC. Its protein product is CASKETGFAYEQYF.

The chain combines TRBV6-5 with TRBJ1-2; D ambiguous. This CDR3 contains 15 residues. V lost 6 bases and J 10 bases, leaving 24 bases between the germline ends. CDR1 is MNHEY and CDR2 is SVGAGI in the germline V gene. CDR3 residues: CASSVLPGGQGDYTF. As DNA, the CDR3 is TGTGCCAGCAGCGTGCTACCAGGAGGTCAAGGTGACTACACCTTC.

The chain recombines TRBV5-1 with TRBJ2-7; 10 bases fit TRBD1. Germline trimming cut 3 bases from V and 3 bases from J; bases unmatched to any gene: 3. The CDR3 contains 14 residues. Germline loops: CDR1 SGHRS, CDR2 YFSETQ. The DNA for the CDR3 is TGCGCCAGCAGCTGGGACAGGGGAAGCTACGAGCAGTACTTC. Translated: CASSWDRGSYEQYF. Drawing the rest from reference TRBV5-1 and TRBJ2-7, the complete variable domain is KAGVTQTPRYLIKTRGQQVTLSCSPISGHRSVSWYQQTPGQGLQFLFEYFSETQRNKGNFPGRFSGRQFSNSRSEMNVSTLELGDSALYLCASSWDRGSYEQYFGPGTRLTVT.

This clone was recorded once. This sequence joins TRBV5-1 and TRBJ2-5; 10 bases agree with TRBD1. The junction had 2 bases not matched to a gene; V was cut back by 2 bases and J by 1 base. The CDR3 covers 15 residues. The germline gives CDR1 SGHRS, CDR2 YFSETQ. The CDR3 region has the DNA TGCGCCAGCAGCTTCGGACAGGGGGTCCAAGAGACCCAGTACTTC. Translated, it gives CASSFGQGVQETQYF.

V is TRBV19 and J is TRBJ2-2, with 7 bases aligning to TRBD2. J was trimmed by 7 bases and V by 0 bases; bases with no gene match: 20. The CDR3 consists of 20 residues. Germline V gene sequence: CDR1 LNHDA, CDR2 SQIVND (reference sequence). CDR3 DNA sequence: TGTGCCAGTAGTATAGAGAGCGGGGCTGGGCTTGGTTCGTGGATCGGGGAGCTGTTTTTT. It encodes CASSIESGAGLGSWIGELFF. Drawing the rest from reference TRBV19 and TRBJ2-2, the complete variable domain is DGGITQSPKYLFRKEGQNVTLSCEQNLNHDAMYWYRQDPGQGLRLIYYSQIVNDFQKGDIAEGYSVSREKKESFPLTVTSAQKNPTAFYLCASSIESGAGLGSWIGELFFGEGSRLTVL.

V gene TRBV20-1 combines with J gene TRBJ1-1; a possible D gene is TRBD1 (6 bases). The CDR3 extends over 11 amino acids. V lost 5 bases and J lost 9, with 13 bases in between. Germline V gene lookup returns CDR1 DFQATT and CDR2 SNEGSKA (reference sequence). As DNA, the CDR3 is TGCAGTGCTTCCCTGGACAGAAAAGCTTTCTTT. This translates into CSASLDRKAFF.

The CDR3 protein is CASSVWQGGGNNYGYTF. The CDR3 bases are TGTGCCAGCAGCGTATGGCAGGGGGGCGGAAATAACTATGGCTACACCTTC. This sequence joins TRBV9 and TRBJ1-2, with 7 bases fitting TRBD1. Germline values: CDR1 SGDLS, CDR2 YYNGEE. V lost 1 base to trimming and J lost 1 base; unmatched junction nucleotides: 10. The CDR3 has 17 amino acids.

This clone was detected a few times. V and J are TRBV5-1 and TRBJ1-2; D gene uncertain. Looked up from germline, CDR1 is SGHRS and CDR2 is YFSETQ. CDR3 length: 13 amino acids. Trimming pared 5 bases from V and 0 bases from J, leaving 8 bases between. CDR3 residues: CASSSIANYGYTF. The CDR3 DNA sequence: TGCGCCAGCAGTTCGATAGCTAACTATGGCTACACCTTC.